This T cell receptor beta chain emerged from a study of blood T cell repertoires in COVID-19. Across the study: Samples of COVID-19 (acute and convalescent) were obtained from the United States, Italy and Spain. The analysed material was cDNA or gDNA that came from T cells, B-cell-depleted T cells, or PBMCs.

V was shortened by 1 base and J by 6 bases, with 24 bases between the two germline ends. This CDR3 has 18 residues. Germline CDR1 reads KGHSH; CDR2 reads LQKENI. It was during active infection that Seattle patients were enrolled and then longitudinally followed. In the original processing: The assay estimated nucleated cells by amplifying reference gene primers. Only in-frame clones appear in the TCRdb table, and some are missing; sequencing was by immunoSEQ multiplex PCR. The V and J calls and the clone size are those of that table, but D and trimming were determined from the DNA. The repertoire holds 150,000 or so clones, with roughly 85% as singletons.

The sample taken for sequencing was peripheral blood. The clonotype comes from a woman aged 60 to 75 with COVID-19, enrolled during active disease. The gene calls are TRBV18 and TRBJ1-2; perhaps TRBD1 as D (6 bases). CDR3 residues: CASSPLAEVGRGRDGYTF. CDR3 nucleotides: TGTGCCAGCTCACCACTGGCTGAAGTTGGCAGGGGAAGGGATGGCTACACCTTC.